This is a list of T cell receptor beta chains from one sample in a study of long-term antiretroviral therapy in people with HIV. The protocol was immunoSEQ multiplex PCR, while the TCRdb copy is restricted to in-frame clones and leaves out a portion. The data hold about 42,000 clones, with approximately 89% observed a single time. The sequences come from unsorted PBMCs, collected 0.1 years before starting antiretroviral therapy. The receptors shown here come from a woman between 50 and 59 years old with HIV. CDR3s include the opening cysteine and the closing phenylalanine or tryptophan. The D gene is left open where the match is weak. Size is omitted from some rows. Given values are once, few, many or a class for expanded clones.

J: TRBJ1-2; V: TRBV6-1; size: -; D: TRBD1; CDR3: CASSVGQNYGYTF; DNA: TGTGCCAGCAGTGTGGGACAGAACTATGGCTACACCTTC
J: TRBJ2-7; V: TRBV4-3; size: -; D: TRBD1; CDR3: CASSRQGNYEQYF; DNA: TGCGCCAGCAGCCGACAGGGAAACTACGAGCAGTACTTC
J: TRBJ1-5; V: TRBV5-3; size: -; D: -; CDR3: CARSFAVSRPQPQHF; DNA: TGTGCCAGAAGCTTTGCGGTATCGAGACCTCAGCCCCAGCATTTT
J: TRBJ2-7; V: TRBV20-1; size: -; D: -; CDR3: CSASGAEEQYF; DNA: TGCAGTGCTAGCGGGGCTGAGGAGCAGTACTTC
J: TRBJ1-2; V: TRBV6-5; size: -; D: -; CDR3: CATRSGSSNYGYTF; DNA: TGTGCCACGCGGTCAGGGTCTAGTAACTATGGCTACACCTTC
J: TRBJ2-3; V: TRBV5-1; size: -; D: TRBD1; CDR3: CASSRTGVDTQYF; DNA: TGCGCCAGCAGCAGGACAGGGGTAGATACGCAGTATTTT
J: TRBJ2-7; V: TRBV6-6; size: -; D: -; CDR3: CASSYVDHKYF; DNA: TGTGCCAGCAGTTACGTAGACCACAAGTACTTC
J: TRBJ1-1; V: TRBV7-2; size: -; D: -; CDR3: CASSLVSGGTEAFF; DNA: TGTGCCAGCAGCTTAGTATCTGGGGGCACTGAAGCTTTCTTT
J: TRBJ2-1; V: TRBV28; size: -; D: -; CDR3: CASSPDSYNEQFF; DNA: TGTGCCAGCAGTCCGGACAGTTACAATGAGCAGTTCTTC
J: TRBJ1-1; V: TRBV19; size: -; D: -; CDR3: CASRGFGPEAFF; DNA: TGTGCCAGTAGGGGCTTTGGCCCTGAAGCTTTCTTT
J: TRBJ1-2; V: TRBV7-8; size: -; D: TRBD1; CDR3: CASSGPRTGVNYGYTF; DNA: TGTGCCAGCAGCGGTCCCAGGACAGGGGTTAACTATGGCTACACCTTC
J: TRBJ1-1; V: TRBV6-5; size: -; D: -; CDR3: CASSYSGGMNTEAFF; DNA: TGTGCCAGCAGTTACTCTGGGGGGATGAACACTGAAGCTTTCTTT
J: TRBJ2-2; V: TRBV7-2; size: -; D: TRBD2; CDR3: CASSLRGSGTGELFF; DNA: TGTGCCAGCAGCTTGCGGGGGTCCGGCACCGGGGAGCTGTTTTTT
J: TRBJ2-5; V: TRBV4-3; size: -; D: -; CDR3: CASSQDRGEETQYF; DNA: TGCGCCAGCAGCCAAGATCGGGGAGAAGAGACCCAGTACTTC
J: TRBJ2-7; V: TRBV5-3; size: -; D: -; CDR3: CARSLFPRAKDRYF; DNA: TGTGCCAGAAGCTTGTTCCCCAGGGCCAAAGATCGGTACTTC
J: TRBJ1-2; V: TRBV27; size: -; D: TRBD1; CDR3: CASSFWDRDGFYGYTF; DNA: TGTGCCAGCAGTTTCTGGGACAGGGACGGTTTCTATGGCTACACCTTC
J: TRBJ1-4; V: TRBV4-1; size: -; D: -; CDR3: CASSPTANRAANEKLFF; DNA: TGCGCCAGCAGCCCTACGGCAAACCGGGCCGCTAATGAAAAACTGTTTTTT
J: TRBJ1-1; V: TRBV5-1; size: -; D: TRBD1; CDR3: CASSRWTGGLNTEAFF; DNA: TGCGCCAGCAGCCGTTGGACAGGGGGGCTGAACACTGAAGCTTTCTTT
J: TRBJ2-2; V: TRBV7-9; size: -; D: TRBD1; CDR3: CASSQQGVLNTGELFF; DNA: TGTGCCAGCAGTCAACAGGGGGTACTGAACACCGGGGAGCTGTTTTTT
J: TRBJ2-1; V: TRBV18; size: -; D: -; CDR3: CASSPRTAATYNEQFF; DNA: TGTGCCAGCTCACCGAGGACAGCCGCTACATACAATGAGCAGTTCTTC
J: TRBJ2-3; V: TRBV11-1; size: -; D: TRBD2; CDR3: CATRGAGETQYF; DNA: TGTGCCACCCGGGGTGCGGGAGAAACGCAGTATTTT
J: TRBJ1-1; V: TRBV10-3; size: -; D: TRBD1; CDR3: CAISDWDRGATAFF; DNA: TGTGCCATCAGTGATTGGGACAGGGGGGCTACAGCTTTCTTT
J: TRBJ1-1; V: TRBV5-6; size: -; D: TRBD1; CDR3: CASSYGTANTEAFF; DNA: TGTGCCAGCAGCTATGGGACAGCGAACACTGAAGCTTTCTTT
J: TRBJ1-2; V: TRBV6-5; size: once; D: -; CDR3: CASSYNGGINYGYTF; DNA: TGTGCCAGCAGTTACAACGGGGGAATAAACTATGGCTACACCTTC